This T cell receptor (beta chain) originates from a study of T cells in Graves' hyperthyroidism and ophthalmopathy. Notes on the study in general: Within blood appeared most thyroid clonotypes that had expanded above 0.001.

With a duration under 2 months, the hyperthyroidism was newly diagnosed in patients aged 18 to 65. Each 10 ml fresh peripheral blood draw supplied the PBMCs. RNA transcripts gave rise to amplified TCR beta CDR3 regions. The HTBI primer set was used in a first-round RT-PCR of the TCR CDR3. A single record per CDR3 protein comes from TCRdb applying MiXCR to the multiplex PCR reads. The table shows about 420,000 distinct CDR3 sequences, with around 16% occurring only once. Germline CDR1 is SGHRS and CDR2 is YFSETQ. CDR3 size: 14 residues. J lost 4 bases, V lost 3 bases, and 4 bases had no gene match. Worth noting for this clonotype: Its specificity is not known.

Sequencing used blood. The chain links TRBV5-1 to TRBJ1-3; 7 bases fit TRBD1. This sequence was found in a woman aged 18-29 years with Graves' hyperthyroidism. The CDR3 loop reads CASSSGGGGNTIYF. The CDR3 bases are TGCGCCAGCAGCTCCGGAGGGGGCGGAAACACCATATATTTT.